This T cell receptor (beta chain) was retrieved from a study of human T cells and chemical hapten exposure. TCRdb independently ran MiXCR on the RACE reads; one entry per CDR3 protein. The sample lists tens of thousands of distinct CDR3 sequences; around a third were seen once. Time point: patch test 1, 2 weeks after DPC sensitization. Treatment denoted: therapeutic diphenylcyclopropenone sensitization with weekly scalp DPC. Comment on this clonotype: Its antigen is not known.

Study-level findings and limits: Compared to controls, expanded TCRs made significantly more large clusters of similar CDR3s. The count of PT1 expanded TCRs correlated positively with patch test score.

CDR3 length: 16 amino acids. Germline loops: CDR1 SGHRS, CDR2 YFSETQ. V shed 7 bases and J 1 base; nucleotides not matched to a gene: 9. The sample here was whole blood, taken in connection with sensitization to the hapten diphenylcyclopropenone (DPC). The clonotype originates from a man in his forties with alopecia areata. Some clones in this sample may be carry-over from other donors' samples. The V call is TRBV5-1, the J call TRBJ2-3, with 10 bases identical to TRBD2. The CDR3 region has the DNA TGCGCCAGCTCACAATCAGCGGGAGGGGGCACAGATACGCAGTATTTT. It specifies CASSQSAGGGTDTQYF.